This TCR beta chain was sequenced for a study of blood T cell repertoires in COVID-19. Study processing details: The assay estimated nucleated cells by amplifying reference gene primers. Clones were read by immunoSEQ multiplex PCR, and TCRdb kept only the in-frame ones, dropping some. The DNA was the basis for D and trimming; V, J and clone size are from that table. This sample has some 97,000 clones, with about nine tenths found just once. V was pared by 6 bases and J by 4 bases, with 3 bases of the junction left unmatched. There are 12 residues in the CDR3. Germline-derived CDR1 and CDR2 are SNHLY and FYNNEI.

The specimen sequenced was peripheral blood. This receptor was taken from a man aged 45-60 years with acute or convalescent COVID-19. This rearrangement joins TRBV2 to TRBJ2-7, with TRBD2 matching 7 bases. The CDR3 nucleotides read TGTGCCAGCAGCCGTAGCGGGTACGAGCAGTACTTC. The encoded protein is CASSRSGYEQYF.